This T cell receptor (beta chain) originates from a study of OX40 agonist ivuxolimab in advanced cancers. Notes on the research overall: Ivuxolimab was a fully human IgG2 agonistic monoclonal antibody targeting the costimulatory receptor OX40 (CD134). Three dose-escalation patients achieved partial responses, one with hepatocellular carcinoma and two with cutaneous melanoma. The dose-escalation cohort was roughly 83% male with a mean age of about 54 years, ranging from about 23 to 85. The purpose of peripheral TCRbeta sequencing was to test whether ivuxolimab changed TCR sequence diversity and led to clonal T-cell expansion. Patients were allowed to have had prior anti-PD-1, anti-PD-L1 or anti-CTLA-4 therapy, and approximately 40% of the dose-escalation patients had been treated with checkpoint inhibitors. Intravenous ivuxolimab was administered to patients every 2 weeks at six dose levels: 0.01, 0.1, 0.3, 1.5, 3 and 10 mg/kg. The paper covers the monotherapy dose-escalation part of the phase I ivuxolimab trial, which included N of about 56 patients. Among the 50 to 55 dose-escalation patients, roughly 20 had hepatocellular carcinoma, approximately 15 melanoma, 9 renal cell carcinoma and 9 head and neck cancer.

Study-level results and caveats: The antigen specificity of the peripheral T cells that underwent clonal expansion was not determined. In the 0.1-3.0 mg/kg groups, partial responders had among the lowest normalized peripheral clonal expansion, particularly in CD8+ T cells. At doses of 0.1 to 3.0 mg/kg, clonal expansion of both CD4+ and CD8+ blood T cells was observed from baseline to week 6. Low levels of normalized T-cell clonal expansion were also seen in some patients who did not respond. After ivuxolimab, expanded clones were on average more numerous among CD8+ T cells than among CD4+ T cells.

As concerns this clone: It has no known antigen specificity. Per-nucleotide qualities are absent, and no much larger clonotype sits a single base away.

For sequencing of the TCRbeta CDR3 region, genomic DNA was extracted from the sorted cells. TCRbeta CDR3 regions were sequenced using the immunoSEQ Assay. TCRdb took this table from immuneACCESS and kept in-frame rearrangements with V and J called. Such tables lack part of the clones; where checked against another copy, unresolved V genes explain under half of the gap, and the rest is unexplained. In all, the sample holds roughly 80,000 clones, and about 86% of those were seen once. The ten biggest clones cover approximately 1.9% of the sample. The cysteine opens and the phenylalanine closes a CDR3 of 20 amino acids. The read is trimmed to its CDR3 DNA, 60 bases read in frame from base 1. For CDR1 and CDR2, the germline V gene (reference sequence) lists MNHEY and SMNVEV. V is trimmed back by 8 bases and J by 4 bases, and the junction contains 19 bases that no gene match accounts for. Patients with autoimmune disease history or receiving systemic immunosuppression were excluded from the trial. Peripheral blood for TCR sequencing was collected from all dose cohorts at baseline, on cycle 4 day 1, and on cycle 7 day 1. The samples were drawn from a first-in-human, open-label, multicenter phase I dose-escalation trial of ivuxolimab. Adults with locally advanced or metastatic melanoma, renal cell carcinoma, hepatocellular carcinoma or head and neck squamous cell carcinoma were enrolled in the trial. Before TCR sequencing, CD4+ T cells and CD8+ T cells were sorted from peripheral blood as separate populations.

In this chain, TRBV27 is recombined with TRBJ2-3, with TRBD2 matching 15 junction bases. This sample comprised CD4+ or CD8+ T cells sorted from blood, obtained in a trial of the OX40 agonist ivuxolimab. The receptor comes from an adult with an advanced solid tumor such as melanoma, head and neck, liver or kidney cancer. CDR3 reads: CASSSIKSRTSGGAADTQYF. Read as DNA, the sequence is TGTGCCAGCTCATCAATCAAGTCCAGGACTAGCGGGGGGGCGGCAGATACGCAGTATTTT.